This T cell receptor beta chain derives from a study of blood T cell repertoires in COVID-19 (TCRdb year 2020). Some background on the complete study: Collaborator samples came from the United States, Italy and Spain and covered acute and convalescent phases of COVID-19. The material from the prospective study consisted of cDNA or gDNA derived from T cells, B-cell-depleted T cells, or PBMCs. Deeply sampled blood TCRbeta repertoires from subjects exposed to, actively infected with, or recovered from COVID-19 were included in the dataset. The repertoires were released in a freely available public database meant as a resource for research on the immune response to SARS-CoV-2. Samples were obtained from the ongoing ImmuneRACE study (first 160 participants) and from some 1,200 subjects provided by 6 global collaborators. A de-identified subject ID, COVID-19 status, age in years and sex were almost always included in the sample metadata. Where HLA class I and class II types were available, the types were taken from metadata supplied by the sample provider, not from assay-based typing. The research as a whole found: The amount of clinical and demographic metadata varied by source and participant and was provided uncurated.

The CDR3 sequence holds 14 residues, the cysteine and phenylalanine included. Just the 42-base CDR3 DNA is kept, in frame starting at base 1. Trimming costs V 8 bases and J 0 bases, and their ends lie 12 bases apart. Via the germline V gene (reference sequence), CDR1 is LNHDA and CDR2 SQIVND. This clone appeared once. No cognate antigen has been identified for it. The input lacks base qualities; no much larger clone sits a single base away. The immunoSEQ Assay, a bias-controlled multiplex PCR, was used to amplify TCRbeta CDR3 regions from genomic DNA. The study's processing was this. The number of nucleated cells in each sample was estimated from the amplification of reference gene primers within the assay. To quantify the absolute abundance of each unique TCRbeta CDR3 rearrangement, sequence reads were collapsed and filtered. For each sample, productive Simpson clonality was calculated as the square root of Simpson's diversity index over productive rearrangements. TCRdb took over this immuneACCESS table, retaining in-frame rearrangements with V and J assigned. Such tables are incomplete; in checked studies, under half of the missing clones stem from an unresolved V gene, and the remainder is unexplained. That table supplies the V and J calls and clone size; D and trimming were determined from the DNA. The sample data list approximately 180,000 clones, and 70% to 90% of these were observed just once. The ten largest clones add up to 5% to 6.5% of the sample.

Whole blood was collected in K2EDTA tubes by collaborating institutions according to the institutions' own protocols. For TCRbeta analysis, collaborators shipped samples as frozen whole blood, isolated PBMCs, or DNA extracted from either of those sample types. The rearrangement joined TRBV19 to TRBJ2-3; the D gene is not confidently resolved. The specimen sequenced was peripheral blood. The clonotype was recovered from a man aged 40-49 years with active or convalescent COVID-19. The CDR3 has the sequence CASSVSGSTDTQYF. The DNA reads TGTGCCAGTTCAGTTTCTGGTAGCACAGATACGCAGTATTTT.